This T cell receptor (beta chain) was captured by sequencing in a study of T cells after yellow fever vaccination. Study-level findings and limits: Post-booster repertoires contained most primary-vaccination clones again (96% CD4, roughly 90% CD8).

TCRdb reprocessed the 5' RACE reads via MiXCR and lists one record per CDR3 protein. The sample lists about 69,000 distinct CDR3 sequences, around 6.2% occurring once. This clonotype occurred once. Its specificity is unknown. A read error may produce the germline difference seen at one junction end. The TCR sequence derives from a man younger than 35 who received the YFV17D yellow fever vaccine. Sequencing was performed on CD4+ T cells sorted from PBMCs, taken roughly 14 days after the first yellow fever vaccination.

CDR3 sequence: CDSSFSSGRVTDTQYF. CDR3 DNA sequence: TGTGACAGCAGTTTCTCCTCCGGTCGGGTAACAGATACGCAGTATTTT. The V call is TRBV27, the J call TRBJ2-3; D gene uncertain. The CDR3 extends over 16 amino acids. Germline CDR1 and CDR2: MNHEY and SMNVEV (reference sequence).